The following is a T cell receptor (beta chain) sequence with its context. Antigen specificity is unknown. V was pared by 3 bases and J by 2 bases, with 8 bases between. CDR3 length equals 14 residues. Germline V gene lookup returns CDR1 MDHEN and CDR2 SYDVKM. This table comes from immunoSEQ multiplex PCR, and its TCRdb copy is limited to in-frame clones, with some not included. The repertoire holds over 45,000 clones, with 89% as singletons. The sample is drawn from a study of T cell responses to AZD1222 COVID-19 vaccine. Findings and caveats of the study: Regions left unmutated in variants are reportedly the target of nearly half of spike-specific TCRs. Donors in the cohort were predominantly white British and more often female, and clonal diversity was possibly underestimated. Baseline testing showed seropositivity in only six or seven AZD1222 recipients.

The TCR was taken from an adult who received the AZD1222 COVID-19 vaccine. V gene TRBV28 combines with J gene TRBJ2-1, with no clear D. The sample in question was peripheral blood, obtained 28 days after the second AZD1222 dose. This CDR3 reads CASSLDPTYNEQFF. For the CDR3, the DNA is TGTGCCAGCAGTTTGGACCCTACCTACAATGAGCAGTTCTTC. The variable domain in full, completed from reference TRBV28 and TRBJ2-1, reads DVKVTQSSRYLVKRTGEKVFLECVQDMDHENMFWYRQDPGLGLRLIYFSYDVKMKEKGDIPEGYSVSREKKERFSLILESASTNQTSMYLCASSLDPTYNEQFFGPGTRLTVL.